The present T cell receptor (beta chain) was sequenced within a study of blood T cell repertoires in COVID-19. This CDR3 region has 14 residues. V was trimmed by 2 bases and J by 5 bases, leaving 12 bases between them. In the original processing: Nucleated cell number was recorded as an estimate derived from reference gene primer amplification. TCRdb's table, derived via immunoSEQ multiplex PCR, lists solely in-frame clones and lacks some. V and J calls and clone size come straight from that table; D and trimming were deduced from the DNA. The table has 130,000 to 150,000 clones, over 80% seen once. Sequenced: peripheral blood. The sequence was collected from a woman aged 50 to 65 with acute or convalescent COVID-19. The chain uses TRBV23-1 and TRBJ1-2, with D perhaps matching TRBD1 (6 bases). TRBV23-1 is an ORF, and what it does is uncertain. CDR3 loop: CASSQTGTRYGYTF. The CDR3 bases are TGCGCCAGCAGTCAAACCGGGACACGATATGGCTACACCTTC.